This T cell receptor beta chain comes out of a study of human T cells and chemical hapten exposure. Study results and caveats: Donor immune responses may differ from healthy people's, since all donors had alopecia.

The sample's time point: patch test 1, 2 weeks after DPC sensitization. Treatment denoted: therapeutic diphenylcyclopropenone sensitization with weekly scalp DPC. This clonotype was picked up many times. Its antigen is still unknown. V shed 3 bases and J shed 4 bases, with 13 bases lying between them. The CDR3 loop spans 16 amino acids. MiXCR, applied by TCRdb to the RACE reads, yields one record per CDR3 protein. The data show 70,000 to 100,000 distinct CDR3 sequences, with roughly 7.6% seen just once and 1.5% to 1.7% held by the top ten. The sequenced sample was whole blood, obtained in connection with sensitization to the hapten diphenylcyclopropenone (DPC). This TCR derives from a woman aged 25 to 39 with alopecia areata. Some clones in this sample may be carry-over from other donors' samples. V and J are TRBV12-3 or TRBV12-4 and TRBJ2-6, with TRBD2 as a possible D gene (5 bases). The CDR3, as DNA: TGTGCCAGCAGTTTTTCTCCCGGGGAGGGGGCCAACGTCCTGACTTTC. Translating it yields CASSFSPGEGANVLTF.